The T cell receptor beta chain under discussion was sequenced for a study of blood T cell repertoires in COVID-19. Study-level background: From the United States, Italy and Spain came samples of acute and convalescent COVID-19. From T cells, B-cell-depleted T cells, or PBMCs came the material, which was cDNA or gDNA.

V lost 1 base and J 3 bases, leaving 13 bases between the germline ends. The CDR3 covers 15 residues. Germline V CDR1 and CDR2: MGHRA, YSYEKL. In the original workflow: From reference gene primer amplification, estimates of nucleated cell counts were derived. Some clones are missing from TCRdb's copy, which holds only in-frame ones; the method was immunoSEQ multiplex PCR. Clone size and V and J calls were adopted from that table, with D and trimming inferred from the DNA. The table records hundreds of thousands of clones, approximately 85% of them present only once. The J gene is TRBJ2-7, the V gene TRBV4-1; TRBD1 is a possible D gene (6 bases). The receptor was derived from a human donor in a cohort sampled during active COVID-19. Material: peripheral blood. The CDR3 DNA is TGCGCCAGCAGCCAAGTTGCGTCAGGGGACTACGAGCAGTACTTC. This gives the protein CASSQVASGDYEQYF.